Following are 4 T cell receptor beta chains from one sample sequenced in a study of cytomegalovirus exposure and HLA in healthy donors. The table came from immunoSEQ multiplex PCR; TCRdb's copy has only in-frame clones and leaves some out. The sample shows under 250,000 clones, around 90% of them seen only once. The sample consisted of PBMCs. The source is a woman under 30 in good health and CMV-seropositive.

CDR3 amino acids: CASSPFTDTQYF. CDR3 nucleotide sequence: TGTGCCAGCAGCCCTTTCACAGATACGCAGTATTTT. The chain links TRBV7-2 to TRBJ2-3; no clear D gene. V gave up 5 bases and J gave up 2 bases, with 5 bases separating them. This CDR3 comprises 12 residues. CDR1 is SGHTA and CDR2 is FQGNSA in the germline V gene.

This rearrangement joins TRBV5-4 to TRBJ2-6; 7 positions match TRBD1. This CDR3 is 18 amino acids long. V shed 4 bases and J 0 bases; nucleotides not matched to a gene: 10. Germline CDR1 and CDR2: SGHNT and YYREEE (reference sequence). CDR3 amino acids: CASSVGTVFVSGANVLTF. CDR3 DNA sequence: TGTGCCAGCAGCGTCGGGACAGTTTTTGTCTCTGGGGCCAACGTCCTGACTTTC.

The chain is built from TRBV29-1 and TRBJ2-3; tentatively, D is TRBD1 (5 bases). The CDR3 is 14 amino acids. From germline, CDR1 is SQVTM and CDR2 ANQGSEA. Trimming took off 0 bases at V and 3 bases at J, with 10 bases between the two ends. The CDR3 DNA sequence: TGCAGCGTTGAAGACAGGGAAGGGACAGATACGCAGTATTTT. Translation: CSVEDREGTDTQYF.

The gene calls are TRBV30 and TRBJ2-3; 16 bases are a match to TRBD2. Germline assignment: CDR1 GTSNPN and CDR2 SVGIG (reference sequence). With V trimmed by 2 bases and J by 5 bases, 7 bases remained unmatched. CDR3 length: 17 amino acids. The DNA for the CDR3 is TGTGCCTGGAGTAAGGGGACTAGCGGGAGGGCAGGAGATACGCAGTATTTT. Protein product: CAWSKGTSGRAGDTQYF.